This passage covers 21 T cell receptor beta chains from one sample sequenced in a study of shared clonotypes between healthy human individuals. Positive CCR7 selection of CD45RO-negative cells yielded the naive CD8 cells, and terminally differentiated effector memory CD45RA+ cells were excluded. Method: immunoSEQ multiplex PCR; TCRdb's copy keeps in-frame clones and lacks some. The table has some 2,100,000 clones, just over 90% seen once. Material: naive CD8+ T cells from PBMCs. The receptor set was obtained from a man younger than 35 in good health. Some clones in this sample may be carry-over from other donors' samples.

The chain uses TRBV28 and TRBJ2-7; 9 nucleotides agree with TRBD2. The CDR3 consists of 15 residues. V lost 6 bases, J lost 6 bases, and 12 bases stayed unmatched. Germline CDR1 reads MDHEN; CDR2 reads SYDVKM. In DNA, the CDR3 is TGTGCCAGCAGACCCCCGGGACTAGCATTCGGCGAGCAGTACTTC. Translation gives CASRPPGLAFGEQYF.

V gene TRBV9 combines with J gene TRBJ1-5, with D uncertain. Trimming removed 4 bases from V and 12 bases from J, with 8 bases in between. In germline, CDR1 is SGDLS, CDR2 YYNGEE. The CDR3 is made up of 10 amino acids. CDR3 protein: CASSQTDQHF. Here the CDR3 DNA reads TGTGCCAGCAGCCAGACTGACCAGCATTTT. Full variable domain (outside the CDR3, taken from reference TRBV9 and TRBJ1-5): DSGVTQTPKHLITATGQRVTLRCSPRSGDLSVYWYQQSLDQGLQFLIQYYNGEERAKGNILERFSAQQFPDLHSELNLSSLELGDSALYFCASSQTDQHFGDGTRLSIL.

The gene calls are TRBV7-3 and TRBJ1-1; D is undetermined. V was pared by 5 bases and J by 7 bases, with 14 bases between. Germline-derived CDR1 and CDR2 are SGHTA and FQGTGA. The CDR3 is 13 amino acids. The CDR3 DNA is TGTGCCAGCAGCCTGGCCGAGGGAAATGAAGCTTTCTTT. Protein sequence: CASSLAEGNEAFF.

This sequence joins TRBV7-8 and TRBJ2-2, with D unclear. The CDR3 is 16 amino acids. Germline assignment: CDR1 SGHVS and CDR2 FQNEAQ. V lost 1 base, J lost 5 bases, and 14 bases lay in between. CDR3 loop: CASSLEAAGGTGELFF. The CDR3 nucleotides are TGTGCCAGCAGCTTAGAGGCGGCCGGTGGGACCGGGGAGCTGTTTTTT.

The chain has TRBV10-3 and TRBJ2-3, with TRBD2 as a possible D gene (6 bases). CDR1 and CDR2 from the germline V gene are ENHRY and SYGVKD. Trimming took 4 bases from V and 0 from J, leaving 14 bases between them. The CDR3 covers 16 residues. CDR3 coding DNA: TGTGCCATCAGTGGGGGGGTCCATTCTAGCACAGATACGCAGTATTTT. It yields the protein CAISGGVHSSTDTQYF.

This chain connects TRBV5-1 to TRBJ2-1, with 11 bases identical to TRBD2. J was trimmed by 6 bases and V by 2 bases; bases with no gene match: 4. Germline CDR1 reads SGHRS; CDR2 reads YFSETQ. This CDR3 contains 15 residues. The CDR3 DNA reads as TGCGCCAGCAGCTTCTTAGGACTAGCGGGCAATGAGCAGTTCTTC. It yields the protein CASSFLGLAGNEQFF.

The chain employs TRBV4-1 and TRBJ1-1; the match to TRBD1 covers 9 bases. The CDR3 totals 17 residues. V was clipped by 4 bases and J by 6 bases; unmatched bases: 15. Germline values: CDR1 MGHRA, CDR2 YSYEKL. The CDR3: CASSLTTPGQGSPEAFF. CDR3 in DNA: TGCGCCAGCAGCCTCACCACTCCCGGACAGGGGAGCCCTGAAGCTTTCTTT.

This chain connects TRBV5-1 to TRBJ1-1, with 8 bases aligning to TRBD1. Looked up from germline, CDR1 is SGHRS and CDR2 is YFSETQ. This CDR3 is built from 17 residues. The V gene end was trimmed by 4 bases and the J gene end by 3 bases; junction bases not matched to a gene: 14. The DNA for the CDR3 is TGCGCCAGCAGCCCGGTTGGACAGGGTCTTGGGGACACTGAAGCTTTCTTT. This encodes CASSPVGQGLGDTEAFF.

V and J are TRBV4-3 and TRBJ1-4; TRBD1 agrees at 8 bases. CDR1 is LGHNA and CDR2 is YSLEER in the germline V gene. This CDR3 spans 15 amino acids. V gave up 0 bases and J gave up 6 bases; unmatched junction bases: 3. The CDR3 nucleotides read TGCGCCAGCAGCCAAGAGCTCAGGGGGCATGAAAAACTGTTTTTT. This translates into CASSQELRGHEKLFF.

The chain couples TRBV19 to TRBJ1-1; 7 nucleotides line up with TRBD1. Germline V gene lookup returns CDR1 LNHDA and CDR2 SQIVND (reference sequence). Trimming took 2 bases from V and 5 from J; bases not matched to a gene: 5. The CDR3 runs to 14 residues. The CDR3 sequence is CASSIQGGMTEAFF. The CDR3 DNA reads TGTGCCAGTAGTATACAGGGGGGGATGACTGAAGCTTTCTTT.

This clone was recorded only once. The identical CDR3 is also encoded by other nucleotide sequences in the sample. J is TRBJ2-7 and V is TRBV7-9; 8 bases line up with TRBD2. CDR1 is SEHNR and CDR2 is FQNEAQ in the germline V gene (reference sequence). The trim removed 8 bases at V and 3 bases at J, leaving 3 bases unmatched. The CDR3 length is 12 residues. For the CDR3, the DNA is TGTGCCAGCTCAACTAGCGGCTACGAGCAGTACTTC. This codes for CASSTSGYEQYF.

The gene calls are TRBV18 and TRBJ2-1; D possibly corresponds to TRBD1 (6 bases). Trimming shortened V by 2 bases and J by 4 bases, and 12 bases separated the two germline ends. This CDR3 spans 15 amino acids. Germline loops: CDR1 KGHSH, CDR2 LQKENI. The CDR3 DNA sequence: TGTGCCAGCTCACCAGTACAGGGTTTGTACAATGAGCAGTTCTTC. Protein sequence: CASSPVQGLYNEQFF. The complete variable domain, with remaining parts taken from reference TRBV18 and TRBJ2-1, reads NAGVMQNPRHLVRRRGQEARLRCSPMKGHSHVYWYRQLPEEGLKFMVYLQKENIIDESGMPKERFSAEFPKEGPSILRIQQVVRGDSAAYFCASSPVQGLYNEQFFGPGTRLTVL.

The V and J genes are TRBV19 and TRBJ2-1; possible D gene TRBD2, 6 bases. This CDR3 spans 17 amino acids. Between the trimmed V and J ends, which lost 0 bases and 2 bases, there was a span of 14 bases. CDR1 and CDR2 from the germline V gene are LNHDA and SQIVND (reference sequence). CDR3 sequence: CASSIDRGRLAYNEQFF. DNA of the CDR3: TGTGCCAGTAGTATAGATCGGGGGAGACTAGCCTACAATGAGCAGTTCTTC.

The chain combines TRBV4-3 with TRBJ2-3, with D uncertain. Germline assignment: CDR1 LGHNA and CDR2 YSLEER. The CDR3 runs to 15 residues. V was cut by 4 bases and J by 4 bases, with 15 bases left in between. The CDR3 bases are TGCGCCAGCAGCCCATCAGAAGCCGGCCCAGATACGCAGTATTTT. The encoded protein is CASSPSEAGPDTQYF.

The chain recombines TRBV27 with TRBJ2-7; 7 positions match TRBD1. The CDR3 is made up of 14 amino acids. V shed 6 bases, J shed 7 bases, and the junction held 12 bases outside the gene matches. The germline CDR1 and CDR2 sequences are MNHEY and SMNVEV (reference sequence). Written as DNA, the CDR3 is TGTGCCAGCAGGATGGGGACAGCAGCCGGGGAGCAGTACTTC. Amino acids: CASRMGTAAGEQYF.

The chain links TRBV15 to TRBJ2-1, with D hard to call. This CDR3 has 16 residues. V lost 0 bases to trimming and J lost 6 bases, with 15 bases between them. Looked up from germline, CDR1 is LNHNV and CDR2 is YYDKDF (reference sequence). In DNA, the CDR3 is TGTGCCACCAGCAGAGATGGCGCGTCGGCTAGCAATGAGCAGTTCTTC. As protein: CATSRDGASASNEQFF.

V is TRBV28 and J is TRBJ2-5; tentatively, D is TRBD1 (6 bases). Trimming stripped 3 bases from V and 4 bases from J, with 12 bases between. Germline loops: CDR1 MDHEN, CDR2 SYDVKM. The CDR3 length is 14 residues. The CDR3 coding sequence is TGTGCCAGCAGTTTCGTGGGGGCTGGAGAGACCCAGTACTTC. It codes for CASSFVGAGETQYF. Looking up the rest from reference TRBV28 and TRBJ2-5 gives the full variable domain: DVKVTQSSRYLVKRTGEKVFLECVQDMDHENMFWYRQDPGLGLRLIYFSYDVKMKEKGDIPEGYSVSREKKERFSLILESASTNQTSMYLCASSFVGAGETQYFGPGTRLLVL.

The sample holds one count of this clone. The chain combines TRBV5-1 with TRBJ2-5, with 10 bases lining up with TRBD2. J was trimmed by 5 bases and V by 4 bases; bases with no gene match: 11. This CDR3 has 16 residues. From germline, CDR1 is SGHRS and CDR2 YFSETQ. The CDR3 spells CASSPIQREGGETQYF. In DNA, the CDR3 is TGCGCCAGCAGCCCGATCCAGCGGGAGGGCGGCGAGACCCAGTACTTC.

This clone appeared a single time. The rearrangement uses TRBV11-2 and TRBJ2-4; D gene uncertain. V was clipped by 1 base and J by 6 bases, with 7 bases between them. This CDR3 has 13 amino acids. Germline V gives CDR1 SGHAT, CDR2 FQNNGV. The CDR3 DNA follows: TGTGCCAGCAGCTTAGGGACCGTAAACATTCAGTACTTC. Translated, it gives CASSLGTVNIQYF.

Regarding this clone: A much more abundant neighbour one base away suggests this may be a read error. The rearrangement uses TRBV28 and TRBJ2-6, with D unresolved. Germline CDR1 MDHEN, CDR2 SYDVKM. Between the trimmed V and J ends, which lost 5 bases and 0 bases, there was a span of 5 bases. CDR3 length: 14 residues. The DNA for the CDR3 is TGTGCCAGCAGTGATAGCTCTGGGGCCAACGTCCTGACTTTC. Its protein is CASSDSSGANVLTF.

This chain links TRBV19 with TRBJ2-5, with TRBD1 as a possible D gene (6 bases). Germline V gene lookup returns CDR1 LNHDA and CDR2 SQIVND (reference sequence). This CDR3 has 19 amino acids. Trimming stripped 9 bases from V and 5 bases from J, with 34 bases between. In DNA, the CDR3 is TGTGCCAGCCTGGATCGGGGAAGGGGACATCAACTAATGCGGGAGACCCAGTACTTC. As protein: CASLDRGRGHQLMRETQYF.